This T cell receptor (beta chain) emerged from a study of blood T cell repertoires in COVID-19. For the study at large: The cDNA or gDNA used as material had been derived from T cells, B-cell-depleted T cells, or PBMCs.

Participants had their cohort set by participant-reported clinical history. Original analysis: The assay estimated nucleated cells by amplifying reference gene primers. Here immunoSEQ multiplex PCR was the method, and the copy in TCRdb shows in-frame clones only, minus some. From that table come the V and J calls and clone size; the DNA was used to work out D and trimming. The sample consists of fewer than 250,000 clones, 65% to 85% of them appearing once. The CDR3 is 13 amino acids. Trimming left V 5 bases short and J 4 bases short, with 11 bases between. Germline values: CDR1 SGHAT, CDR2 FQNNGV. This chain links TRBV11-2 with TRBJ1-2; D unresolved. The sequence derives from a woman under 40 who had recovered from COVID-19. The material sequenced was PBMCs or T cells enriched from blood (not recorded which). DNA for the CDR3: TGTGCCAGCAGCGAGCCAACGATCTATGGCTACACCTTC. This encodes CASSEPTIYGYTF. The variable domain in full, with the rest retrieved from reference TRBV11-2 and TRBJ1-2, is EAGVAQSPRYKIIEKRQSVAFWCNPISGHATLYWYQQILGQGPKLLIQFQNNGVVDDSQLPKDRFSAERLKGVDSTLKIQPAKLEDSAVYLCASSEPTIYGYTFGSGTRLTVV.